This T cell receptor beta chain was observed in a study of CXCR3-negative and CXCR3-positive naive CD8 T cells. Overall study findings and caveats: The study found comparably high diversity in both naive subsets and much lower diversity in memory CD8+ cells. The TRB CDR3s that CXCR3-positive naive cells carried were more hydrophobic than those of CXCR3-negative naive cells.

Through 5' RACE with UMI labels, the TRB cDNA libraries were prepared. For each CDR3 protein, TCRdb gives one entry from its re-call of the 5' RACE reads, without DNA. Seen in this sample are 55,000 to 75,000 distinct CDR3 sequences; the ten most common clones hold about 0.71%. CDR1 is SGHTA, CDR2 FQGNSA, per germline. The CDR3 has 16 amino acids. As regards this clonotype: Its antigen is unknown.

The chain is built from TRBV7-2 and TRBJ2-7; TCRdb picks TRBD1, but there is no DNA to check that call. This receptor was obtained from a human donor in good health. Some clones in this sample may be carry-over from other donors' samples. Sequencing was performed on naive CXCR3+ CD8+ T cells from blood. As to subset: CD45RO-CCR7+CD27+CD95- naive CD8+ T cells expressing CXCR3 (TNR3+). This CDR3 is CASSRYIGGRAYEQYF.